This T cell receptor beta chain was sequenced in a study of cytomegalovirus exposure and HLA in healthy donors. Whole-study findings and limits: Several of the most significant clusters appeared, in a later analysis, to be linked to common viral pathogens. The presence/absence work took it that sequencing depth was about the same across donors.

The CDR3 loop spans 12 amino acids. V lost 6 bases and J lost 2, with 11 bases in between. Per the germline V gene, CDR1 is SQVTM and CDR2 is ANQGSEA. 60 Vbeta and 13 Jbeta primers were used in PCR. TCRdb keeps only in-frame clones here, not all; method: immunoSEQ multiplex PCR. The data show 130,000 or so clones, with 87% seen just once and about 5% held by the top ten. Donors sampled were nominally healthy, though unrecorded immune exposures were likely. A word on this clone: Its antigen is not identified.

The sample comprised PBMCs. The TCR comes from a woman between 25 and 40 years old in good health and CMV-seronegative. The chain joins TRBV29-1 to TRBJ2-7; a possible D gene is TRBD1 (6 bases). CDR3 DNA sequence: TGCAGCGTAGTAGGACAGACCTACGAGCAGTACTTC. It specifies CSVVGQTYEQYF.